This TCR beta chain was documented in a study of cytomegalovirus exposure and HLA in healthy donors. A multiplex PCR was run with 60 Vbeta primers and 13 Jbeta primers. Method: immunoSEQ multiplex PCR; TCRdb's copy keeps in-frame clones and lacks some. Here the sample spans some 160,000 clones, around 80% being singletons. Germline loops: CDR1 SGHVS, CDR2 FQNEAQ. V lost 5 bases, J lost 0 bases, and 18 bases lay in between. This CDR3 has 17 amino acids. Study findings and constraints: Presence/absence analyses took donor sequencing depth as roughly uniform. Several V segments, TRBV6-2 and TRBV6-3 among them, could not be told apart and were dropped.

This clone was seen only a few times. The antigen is unknown. Sequencing was carried out using PBMCs. The chain carries TRBV7-8 and TRBJ2-3; possible D gene TRBD2, 6 bases. This receptor was obtained from a middle-aged woman in good health and CMV-seropositive. The DNA of the CDR3 is TGTGCCAGCAGCCCAGGAGGGAATTTCCAGAGCACAGATACGCAGTATTTT. It specifies CASSPGGNFQSTDTQYF.